The T cell receptor (beta chain) described here comes from a study of early T cells in non-severe SARS-CoV-2 infection. In this sample, this clonotype turned up many times. From germline, CDR1 is SGHNT and CDR2 YYREEE (reference sequence). The CDR3 length is 14 residues. V was trimmed by 4 bases and J by 2 bases, leaving 13 bases between them. TCRdb re-derived calls from the 5' RACE reads in MiXCR, one entry per CDR3 protein. The table lists 65,000 to 75,000 distinct CDR3 sequences, 11% of them singletons. The sequenced sample was whole blood. This chain uses TRBV5-4 with TRBJ2-7; D might be TRBD1 (6 bases). The TCR was taken from an adult who was a healthcare worker with PCR-confirmed SARS-CoV-2 infection or an uninfected control (not recorded which). CDR3 DNA sequence: TGTGCCAGCAGCCAGGGACACGACGCCTACGAGCAGTACTTC. Protein product: CASSQGHDAYEQYF.